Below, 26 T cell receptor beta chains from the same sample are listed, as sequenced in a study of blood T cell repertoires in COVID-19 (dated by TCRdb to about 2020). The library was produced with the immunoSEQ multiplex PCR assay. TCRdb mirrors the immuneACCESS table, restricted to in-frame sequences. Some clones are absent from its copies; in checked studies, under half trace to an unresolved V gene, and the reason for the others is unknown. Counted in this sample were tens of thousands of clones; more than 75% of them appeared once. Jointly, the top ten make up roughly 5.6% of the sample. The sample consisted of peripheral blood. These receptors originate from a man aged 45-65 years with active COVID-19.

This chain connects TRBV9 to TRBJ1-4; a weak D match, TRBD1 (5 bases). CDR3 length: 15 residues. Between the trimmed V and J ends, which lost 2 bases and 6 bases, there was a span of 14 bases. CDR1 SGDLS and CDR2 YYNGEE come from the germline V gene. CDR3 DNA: TGTGCCAGCAGCGTCCAGGGTGGAGGGGATGAAAAACTGTTTTTT. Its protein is CASSVQGGGDEKLFF.

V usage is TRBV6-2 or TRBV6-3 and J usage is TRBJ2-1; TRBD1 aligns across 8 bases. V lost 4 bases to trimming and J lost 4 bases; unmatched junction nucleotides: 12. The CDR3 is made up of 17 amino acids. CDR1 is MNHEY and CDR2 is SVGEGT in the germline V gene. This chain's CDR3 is CASSLVGTGKTYNEQFF. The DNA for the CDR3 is TGTGCCAGCAGTTTAGTAGGGACAGGCAAAACGTACAATGAGCAGTTCTTC.

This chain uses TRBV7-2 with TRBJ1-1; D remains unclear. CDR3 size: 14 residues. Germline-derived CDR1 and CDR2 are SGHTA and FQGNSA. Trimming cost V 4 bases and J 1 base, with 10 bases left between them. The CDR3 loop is CASSSGRRNTEAFF. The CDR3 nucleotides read TGTGCCAGCAGCTCCGGTCGGAGGAACACTGAAGCTTTCTTT.

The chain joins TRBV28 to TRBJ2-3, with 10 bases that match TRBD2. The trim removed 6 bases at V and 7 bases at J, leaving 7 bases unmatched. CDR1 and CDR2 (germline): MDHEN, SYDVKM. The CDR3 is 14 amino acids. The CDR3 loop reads CASRPGLARNTQYF. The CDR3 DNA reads TGTGCCAGCAGACCGGGACTAGCGCGAAATACGCAGTATTTT.

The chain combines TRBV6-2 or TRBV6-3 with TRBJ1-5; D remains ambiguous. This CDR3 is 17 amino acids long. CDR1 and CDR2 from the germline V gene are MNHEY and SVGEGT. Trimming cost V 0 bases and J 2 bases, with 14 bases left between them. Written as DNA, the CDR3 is TGTGCCAGCAGTTACTCGAGTTCGCGACTGGGCAATCAGCCCCAGCATTTT. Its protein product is CASSYSSSRLGNQPQHF.

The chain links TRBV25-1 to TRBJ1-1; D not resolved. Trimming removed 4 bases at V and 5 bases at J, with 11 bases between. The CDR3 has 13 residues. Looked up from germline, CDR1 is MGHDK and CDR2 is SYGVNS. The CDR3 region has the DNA TGTGCCAGCAGTGGCGTGCCCAGGACTGAAGCTTTCTTT. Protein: CASSGVPRTEAFF.

The CDR3: CASSQDSLAPEAFF. DNA of the CDR3: TGTGCCAGTAGTCAGGACAGTCTCGCCCCTGAAGCTTTCTTT. The V call is TRBV19, the J call TRBJ1-1, with a weak D call TRBD1 (6 bases). The ends were cut back, 5 bases at V and 6 bases at J, with 16 bases in the middle. The CDR3 totals 14 residues. CDR1 and CDR2 from the germline V gene are LNHDA and SQIVND (reference sequence).

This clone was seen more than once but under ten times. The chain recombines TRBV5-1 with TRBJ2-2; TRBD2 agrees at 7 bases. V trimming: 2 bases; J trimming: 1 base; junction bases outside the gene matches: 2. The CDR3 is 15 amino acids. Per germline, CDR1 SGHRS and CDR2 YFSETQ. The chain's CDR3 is CASSFLAENTGELFF. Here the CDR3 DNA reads TGCGCCAGCAGCTTCCTAGCGGAGAACACCGGGGAGCTGTTTTTT.

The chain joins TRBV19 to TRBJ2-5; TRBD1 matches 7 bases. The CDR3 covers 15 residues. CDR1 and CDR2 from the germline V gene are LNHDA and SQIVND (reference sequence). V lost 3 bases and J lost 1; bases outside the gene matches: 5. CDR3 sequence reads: CASSIGQAFQETQYF. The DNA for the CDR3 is TGTGCCAGTAGTATTGGACAGGCTTTCCAAGAGACCCAGTACTTC.

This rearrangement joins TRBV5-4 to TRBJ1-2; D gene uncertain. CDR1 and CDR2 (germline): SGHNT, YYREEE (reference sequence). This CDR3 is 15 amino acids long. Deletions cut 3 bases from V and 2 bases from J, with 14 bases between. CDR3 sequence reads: CASSSQLNRNYGYTF. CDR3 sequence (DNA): TGTGCCAGCAGCTCACAACTCAACAGAAACTATGGCTACACCTTC.

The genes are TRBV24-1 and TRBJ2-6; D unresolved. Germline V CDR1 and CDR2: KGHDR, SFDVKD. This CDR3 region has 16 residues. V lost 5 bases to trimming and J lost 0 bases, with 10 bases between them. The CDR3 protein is CATSAGLDSGANVLTF. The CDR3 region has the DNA TGTGCCACCAGTGCCGGGTTGGACTCTGGGGCCAACGTCCTGACTTTC.

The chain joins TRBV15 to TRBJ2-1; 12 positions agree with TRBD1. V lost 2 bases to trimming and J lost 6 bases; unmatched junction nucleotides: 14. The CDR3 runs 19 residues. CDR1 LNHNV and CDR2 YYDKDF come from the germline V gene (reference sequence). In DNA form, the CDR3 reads TGTGCCACCAGCAGAACCCGGGACAGGGGGCGAGAAGGTACCAATGAGCAGTTCTTC. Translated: CATSRTRDRGREGTNEQFF.

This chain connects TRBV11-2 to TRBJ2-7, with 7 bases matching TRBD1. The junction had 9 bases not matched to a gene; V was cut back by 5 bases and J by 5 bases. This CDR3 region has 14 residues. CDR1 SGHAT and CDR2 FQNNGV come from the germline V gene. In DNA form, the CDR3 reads TGTGCCAGCAGCGAGAACAGGGGTAAGGACGAGCAGTACTTC. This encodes CASSENRGKDEQYF.

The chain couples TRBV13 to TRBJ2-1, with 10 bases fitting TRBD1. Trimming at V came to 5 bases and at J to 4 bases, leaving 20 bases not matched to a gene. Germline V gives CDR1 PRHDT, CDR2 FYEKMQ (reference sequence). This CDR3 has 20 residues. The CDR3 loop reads CASSRAGQGFSRTSYNEQFF. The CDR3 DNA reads TGTGCCAGCAGCCGCGCGGGACAGGGGTTTTCCAGGACGAGTTACAATGAGCAGTTCTTC.

CDR3: CASSLGGPTDYGYTF. The CDR3 DNA is TGTGCCAGCAGCTTAGGCGGTCCGACCGACTATGGCTACACCTTC. The chain uses TRBV7-8 and TRBJ1-2, with D hard to call. CDR1 SGHVS and CDR2 FQNEAQ come from the germline V gene. This CDR3 has 15 residues. The V gene lost 1 base and the J gene lost 3 bases, with 12 bases spanning the gap.

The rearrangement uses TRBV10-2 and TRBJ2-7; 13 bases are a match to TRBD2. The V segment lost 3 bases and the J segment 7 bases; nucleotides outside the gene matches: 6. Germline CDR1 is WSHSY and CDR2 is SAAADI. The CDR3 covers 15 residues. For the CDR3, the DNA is TGCGCCAGCAGTGACCCCGGGACTAGCGGGACAGAGCAGTACTTC. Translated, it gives CASSDPGTSGTEQYF.

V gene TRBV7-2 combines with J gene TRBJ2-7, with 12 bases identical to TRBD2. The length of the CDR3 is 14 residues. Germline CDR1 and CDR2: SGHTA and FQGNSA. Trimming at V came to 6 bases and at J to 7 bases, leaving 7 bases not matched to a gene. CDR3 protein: CASSYLAGGLEQYF. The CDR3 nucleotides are TGTGCCAGCAGTTATCTAGCGGGAGGGCTTGAGCAGTACTTC. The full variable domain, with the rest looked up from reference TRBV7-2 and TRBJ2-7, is GAGVSQSPSNKVTEKGKDVELRCDPISGHTALYWYRQSLGQGLEFLIYFQGNSAPDKSGLPSDRFSAERTGGSVSTLTIQRTQQEDSAVYLCASSYLAGGLEQYFGPGTRLTVT.

CDR3 sequence reads: CASSQALNYGYTF. CDR3 bases: TGTGCCAGCAGCCAGGCCCTTAACTATGGCTACACCTTC. The rearrangement uses TRBV3-1 (or the pseudogene TRBV3-2) and TRBJ1-2; D call uncertain. The germline V and J ends were trimmed by 3 bases and 1 base, with 6 bases remaining between them. From germline, CDR1 is LGHDT and CDR2 YNNKEL (reference sequence). This CDR3 comprises 13 residues.

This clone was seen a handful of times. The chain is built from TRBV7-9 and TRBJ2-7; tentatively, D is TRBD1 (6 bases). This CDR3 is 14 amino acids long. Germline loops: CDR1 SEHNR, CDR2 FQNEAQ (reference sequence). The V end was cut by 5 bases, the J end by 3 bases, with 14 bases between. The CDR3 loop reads CASSHRDRNYEQYF. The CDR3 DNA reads TGTGCCAGCAGCCACCGAGACAGGAACTACGAGCAGTACTTC.

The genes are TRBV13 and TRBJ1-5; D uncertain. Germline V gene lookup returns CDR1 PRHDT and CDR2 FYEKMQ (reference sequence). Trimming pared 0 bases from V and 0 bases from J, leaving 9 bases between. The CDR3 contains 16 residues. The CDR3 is CASSLGGRYSNQPQHF. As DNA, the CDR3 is TGTGCCAGCAGCTTAGGGGGCAGATATAGCAATCAGCCCCAGCATTTT.

The CDR3 coding sequence is TGTGCCAGCAGCTACGGACCGGGACTAGCGGGAGGTAGCACCGGGGAGCTGTTTTTT. Translated, it gives CASSYGPGLAGGSTGELFF. The chain recombines TRBV7-8 with TRBJ2-2; the match to TRBD2 covers 15 bases. The length of the CDR3 is 19 residues. From germline, CDR1 is SGHVS and CDR2 FQNEAQ. V dropped 4 bases and J dropped 4; count of bases not matched to a gene: 10.

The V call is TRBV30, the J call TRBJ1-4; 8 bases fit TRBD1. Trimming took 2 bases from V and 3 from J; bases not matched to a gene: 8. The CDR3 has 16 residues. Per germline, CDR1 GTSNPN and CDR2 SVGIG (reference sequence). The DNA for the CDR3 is TGTGCCTGGAGTCGGTTTGGGACAGGAGCTAATGAAAAACTGTTTTTT. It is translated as CAWSRFGTGANEKLFF. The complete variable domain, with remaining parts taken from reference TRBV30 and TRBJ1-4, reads SQTIHQWPATLVQPVGSPLSLECTVEGTSNPNLYWYRQAAGRGLQLLFYSVGIGQISSEVPQNLSASRPQDRQFILSSKKLLLSDSGFYLCAWSRFGTGANEKLFFGSGTQLSVL.

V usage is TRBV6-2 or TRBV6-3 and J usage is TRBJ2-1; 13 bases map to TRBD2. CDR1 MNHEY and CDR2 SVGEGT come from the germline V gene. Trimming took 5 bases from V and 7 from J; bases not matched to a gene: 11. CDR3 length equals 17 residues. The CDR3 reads CASSDVPGTSGNNEQFF. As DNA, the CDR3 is TGTGCCAGCAGTGATGTCCCGGGGACTAGCGGGAATAATGAGCAGTTCTTC.

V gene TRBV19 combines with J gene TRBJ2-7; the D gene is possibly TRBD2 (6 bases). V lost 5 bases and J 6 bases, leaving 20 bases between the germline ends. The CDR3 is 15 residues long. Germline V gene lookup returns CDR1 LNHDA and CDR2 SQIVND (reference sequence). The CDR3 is CASSFLLGGVGEQYF. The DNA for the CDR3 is TGTGCCAGTAGTTTTTTATTGGGGGGAGTCGGCGAGCAGTACTTC. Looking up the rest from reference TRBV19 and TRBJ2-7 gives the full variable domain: DGGITQSPKYLFRKEGQNVTLSCEQNLNHDAMYWYRQDPGQGLRLIYYSQIVNDFQKGDIAEGYSVSREKKESFPLTVTSAQKNPTAFYLCASSFLLGGVGEQYFGPGTRLTVT.

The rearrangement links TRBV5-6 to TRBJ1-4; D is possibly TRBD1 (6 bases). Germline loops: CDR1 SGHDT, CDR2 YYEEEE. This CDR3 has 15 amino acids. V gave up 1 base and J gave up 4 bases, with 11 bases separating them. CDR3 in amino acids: CASSLITGINEKLFF. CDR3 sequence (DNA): TGTGCCAGCAGCTTGATCACAGGGATTAATGAAAAACTGTTTTTT. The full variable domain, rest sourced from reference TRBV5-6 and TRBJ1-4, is DAGVTQSPTHLIKTRGQQVTLRCSPKSGHDTVSWYQQALGQGPQFIFQYYEEEERQRGNFPDRFSGHQFPNYSSELNVNALLLGDSALYLCASSLITGINEKLFFGSGTQLSVL.

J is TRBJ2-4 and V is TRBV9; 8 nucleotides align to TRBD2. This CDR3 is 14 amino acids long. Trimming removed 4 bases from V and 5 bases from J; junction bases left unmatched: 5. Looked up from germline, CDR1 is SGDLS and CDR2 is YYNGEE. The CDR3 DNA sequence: TGTGCCAGCAGCTCCGGGACTAGTCAAAACATTCAGTACTTC. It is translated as CASSSGTSQNIQYF.